A selection of T cell receptor beta chains follows, all from one sample in a study of blood T cell repertoires in COVID-19. TCRdb keeps only in-frame clones here, not all; method: immunoSEQ multiplex PCR. The repertoire holds some 80,000 clones, with roughly 80% as singletons. Material for sequencing was peripheral blood. The receptors here all came from an older woman with acute or convalescent COVID-19. Both conserved end residues are part of each CDR3. Each record gives: clone size, J gene, V gene, D gene, CDR3 protein, CDR3 DNA. D genes are given only for firm matches. Rows give clone size only sometimes, using once, few, many, or a class for an expanded clone.

clone size: once
J gene: TRBJ2-5
V gene: TRBV5-3
D gene: TRBD2
CDR3 protein: CARSAGTILGTSGRGCQETQYF
CDR3 DNA: TGTGCCAGAAGCGCGGGGACGATTTTGGGGACTAGCGGGAGAGGGTGCCAAGAGACCCAGTACTTC

clone size: .
J gene: TRBJ1-2
V gene: TRBV3-1/TRBV3-2
D gene: TRBD1
CDR3 protein: CASSPGQGLYGYTF
CDR3 DNA: TGTGCCAGCAGCCCGGGACAGGGGCTCTATGGCTACACCTTC

clone size: .
J gene: TRBJ1-5
V gene: TRBV2
D gene: .
CDR3 protein: CASSINRVANQPQHF
CDR3 DNA: TGTGCCAGCAGCATAAACAGGGTTGCTAATCAGCCCCAGCATTTT

clone size: once
J gene: TRBJ2-1
V gene: TRBV7-9
D gene: TRBD1
CDR3 protein: CASFWTGNNEQFF
CDR3 DNA: TGTGCCTCCTTCTGGACAGGCAACAATGAGCAGTTCTTC

clone size: few
J gene: TRBJ1-6
V gene: TRBV30
D gene: TRBD1
CDR3 protein: CAWNQGEDSPLHF
CDR3 DNA: TGTGCCTGGAATCAGGGGGAAGATTCACCCCTCCACTTT

clone size: .
J gene: TRBJ1-2
V gene: TRBV5-1
D gene: .
CDR3 protein: CASSLLTKDPRGYTF
CDR3 DNA: TGCGCCAGCAGCTTGTTGACTAAGGACCCTCGGGGCTACACCTTC

clone size: few
J gene: TRBJ2-1
V gene: TRBV4-1
D gene: .
CDR3 protein: CASRNTQNNEQFF
CDR3 DNA: TGCGCCAGCAGAAACACACAGAACAATGAGCAGTTCTTC

clone size: .
J gene: TRBJ2-1
V gene: TRBV6-5
D gene: .
CDR3 protein: CASSYGLGTYNEQFF
CDR3 DNA: TGTGCCAGCAGCTACGGACTAGGGACATACAATGAGCAGTTCTTC

clone size: .
J gene: TRBJ2-2
V gene: TRBV14
D gene: .
CDR3 protein: CASSISRHANTGELFF
CDR3 DNA: TGTGCCAGCAGCATTTCCAGGCACGCGAACACCGGGGAGCTGTTTTTT

clone size: .
J gene: TRBJ2-5
V gene: TRBV7-2
D gene: .
CDR3 protein: CASSPPTRPQETQYF
CDR3 DNA: TGTGCCAGCAGCCCACCGACTAGACCTCAAGAGACCCAGTACTTC

clone size: .
J gene: TRBJ2-1
V gene: TRBV9
D gene: .
CDR3 protein: CASSVGVSGNNEQFF
CDR3 DNA: TGTGCCAGCAGCGTAGGCGTTAGCGGAAACAATGAGCAGTTCTTC

clone size: .
J gene: TRBJ1-1
V gene: TRBV2
D gene: .
CDR3 protein: CASSDSVPSTTEAFF
CDR3 DNA: TGTGCCAGCAGTGACTCGGTCCCGTCCACCACTGAAGCTTTCTTT

clone size: once
J gene: TRBJ1-6
V gene: TRBV6-5
D gene: .
CDR3 protein: CASSYSRSSYNSPLHF
CDR3 DNA: TGTGCCAGCAGTTATAGTAGGAGCTCCTATAATTCACCCCTCCACTTT

clone size: .
J gene: TRBJ1-5
V gene: TRBV10-3
D gene: .
CDR3 protein: CAISERQVNQPQHF
CDR3 DNA: TGTGCCATCAGTGAAAGACAGGTAAATCAGCCCCAGCATTTT

clone size: .
J gene: TRBJ1-1
V gene: TRBV14
D gene: TRBD1
CDR3 protein: CASSRGQGAWTEAFF
CDR3 DNA: TGTGCCAGCAGCCGAGGGCAGGGGGCGTGGACTGAAGCTTTCTTT

clone size: .
J gene: TRBJ2-1
V gene: TRBV7-3
D gene: .
CDR3 protein: CASSSGQGGHEQFF
CDR3 DNA: TGTGCCAGCAGCTCCGGACAGGGAGGGCATGAGCAGTTCTTC

clone size: .
J gene: TRBJ2-7
V gene: TRBV27
D gene: TRBD1
CDR3 protein: CASSDRGGGEQYF
CDR3 DNA: TGTGCCAGCAGTGACAGGGGAGGTGGCGAGCAGTACTTC

clone size: .
J gene: TRBJ2-1
V gene: TRBV20-1
D gene: .
CDR3 protein: CSAREGEGQFF
CDR3 DNA: TGCAGTGCTAGAGAGGGTGAGGGGCAGTTCTTC

clone size: .
J gene: TRBJ2-2
V gene: TRBV2
D gene: TRBD1
CDR3 protein: CASETGTGELFF
CDR3 DNA: TGTGCCAGTGAGACAGGGACCGGGGAGCTGTTTTTT

clone size: .
J gene: TRBJ2-1
V gene: TRBV23-1
D gene: .
CDR3 protein: CARRSRGNEQFF
CDR3 DNA: TGCGCCAGGAGATCCAGGGGTAATGAGCAGTTCTTC

clone size: .
J gene: TRBJ2-1
V gene: TRBV2
D gene: TRBD2
CDR3 protein: CASSTSGGNYNEQFF
CDR3 DNA: TGTGCCAGCAGTACTAGCGGGGGGAACTACAATGAGCAGTTCTTC

clone size: .
J gene: TRBJ1-2
V gene: TRBV29-1
D gene: .
CDR3 protein: CSVGGRWGYTF
CDR3 DNA: TGCAGCGTGGGGGGGAGGTGGGGCTACACCTTC

clone size: .
J gene: TRBJ2-5
V gene: TRBV21-1
D gene: .
CDR3 protein: CASSKGGTGGYGETQYF
CDR3 DNA: TGTGCCAGCAGCAAAGGCGGGACGGGAGGGTATGGGGAGACCCAGTACTTC

clone size: .
J gene: TRBJ2-5
V gene: TRBV7-9
D gene: TRBD2
CDR3 protein: CASSPGTSGDYGQETQYF
CDR3 DNA: TGTGCCAGCAGCCCCGGGACTAGCGGGGACTATGGCCAAGAGACCCAGTACTTC

clone size: few
J gene: TRBJ2-2
V gene: TRBV18
D gene: TRBD1
CDR3 protein: CASSKTGANTGELFF
CDR3 DNA: TGTGCCAGCTCCAAGACAGGGGCCAACACCGGGGAGCTGTTTTTT

clone size: .
J gene: TRBJ2-3
V gene: TRBV24-1
D gene: TRBD2
CDR3 protein: CATSDSLAGESDTQYF
CDR3 DNA: TGTGCCACCAGTGATTCCCTAGCGGGAGAGTCGGATACGCAGTATTTT

clone size: .
J gene: TRBJ1-2
V gene: TRBV29-1
D gene: TRBD1
CDR3 protein: CSVPGQGANYGYTF
CDR3 DNA: TGCAGCGTCCCAGGACAGGGAGCCAACTATGGCTACACCTTC

clone size: .
J gene: TRBJ2-7
V gene: TRBV3-1/TRBV3-2
D gene: TRBD2
CDR3 protein: CASSQAPSGVGEQYF
CDR3 DNA: TGTGCCAGCAGCCAAGCCCCTAGCGGGGTGGGGGAGCAGTACTTC

clone size: few
J gene: TRBJ1-5
V gene: TRBV30
D gene: .
CDR3 protein: CAWSLLGGNQPQHF
CDR3 DNA: TGTGCCTGGAGTCTTTTAGGGGGCAATCAGCCCCAGCATTTT

clone size: .
J gene: TRBJ2-5
V gene: TRBV7-3
D gene: TRBD2
CDR3 protein: CASSSAGGGRETQYF
CDR3 DNA: TGTGCCAGCAGCTCAGCGGGAGGGGGACGGGAGACCCAGTACTTC

clone size: .
J gene: TRBJ2-3
V gene: TRBV15
D gene: .
CDR3 protein: CATSRDVGPGTQYF
CDR3 DNA: TGTGCCACCAGCAGAGATGTGGGGCCCGGTACGCAGTATTTT

clone size: .
J gene: TRBJ2-1
V gene: TRBV29-1
D gene: TRBD1
CDR3 protein: CSVDKQGPREQFF
CDR3 DNA: TGCAGCGTTGATAAACAGGGGCCTAGAGAGCAGTTCTTC

clone size: .
J gene: TRBJ1-1
V gene: TRBV3-1/TRBV3-2
D gene: TRBD1
CDR3 protein: CASSRQGADTEAFF
CDR3 DNA: TGTGCCAGCAGCCGGCAGGGGGCTGACACTGAAGCTTTCTTT

clone size: .
J gene: TRBJ2-7
V gene: TRBV2
D gene: .
CDR3 protein: CASSDGRAHEQYF
CDR3 DNA: TGTGCCAGCAGTGACGGGCGGGCCCACGAGCAGTACTTC

clone size: few
J gene: TRBJ1-1
V gene: TRBV5-1
D gene: TRBD1
CDR3 protein: CASSSTGIETEAFF
CDR3 DNA: TGCGCCAGCAGCTCGACAGGGATTGAGACTGAAGCTTTCTTT

clone size: .
J gene: TRBJ1-1
V gene: TRBV25-1
D gene: .
CDR3 protein: CASSDERGTEAFF
CDR3 DNA: TGTGCCAGCAGTGACGAAAGGGGGACTGAAGCTTTCTTT

clone size: .
J gene: TRBJ1-6
V gene: TRBV7-9
D gene: .
CDR3 protein: CASSLVVDKFTPLHF
CDR3 DNA: TGTGCCAGCAGCTTAGTCGTGGACAAGTTTACACCCCTCCACTTT

clone size: few
J gene: TRBJ2-7
V gene: TRBV19
D gene: .
CDR3 protein: CASSRDSQPSREQYF
CDR3 DNA: TGTGCCAGCTCCCGGGACTCCCAACCAAGCCGAGAGCAGTACTTC

clone size: .
J gene: TRBJ2-5
V gene: TRBV24-1
D gene: .
CDR3 protein: CATSDPSKETQYF
CDR3 DNA: TGTGCCACCAGTGATCCTAGCAAAGAGACCCAGTACTTC

clone size: .
J gene: TRBJ1-2
V gene: TRBV30
D gene: .
CDR3 protein: CAWSPRLWGASNYGYTF
CDR3 DNA: TGTGCCTGGAGTCCCCGTTTGTGGGGCGCCTCTAACTATGGCTACACCTTC

clone size: .
J gene: TRBJ2-1
V gene: TRBV5-6
D gene: TRBD1
CDR3 protein: CASSSLETGLDPQFF
CDR3 DNA: TGTGCCAGCAGCTCCCTAGAGACAGGGTTAGATCCGCAGTTCTTC

clone size: .
J gene: TRBJ1-2
V gene: TRBV18
D gene: .
CDR3 protein: CASSPSGTGSSGYTF
CDR3 DNA: TGTGCCAGCTCACCAAGTGGGACTGGAAGCTCTGGCTACACCTTC

clone size: .
J gene: TRBJ2-1
V gene: TRBV19
D gene: TRBD2
CDR3 protein: CASSPFLPLAGVPNEQFF
CDR3 DNA: TGTGCCAGTAGTCCATTCCTACCCCTAGCGGGAGTTCCCAATGAGCAGTTCTTC

clone size: once
J gene: TRBJ2-1
V gene: TRBV18
D gene: TRBD2
CDR3 protein: CASSFTGTSGKGAHEQFF
CDR3 DNA: TGTGCCAGCTCGTTCACCGGGACTAGCGGGAAAGGGGCACATGAGCAGTTCTTC

clone size: .
J gene: TRBJ1-5
V gene: TRBV6-5
D gene: TRBD1
CDR3 protein: CASTEDRIGQPQHF
CDR3 DNA: TGTGCCAGCACCGAGGACAGGATCGGCCAGCCCCAGCATTTT

clone size: .
J gene: TRBJ2-2
V gene: TRBV19
D gene: TRBD2
CDR3 protein: CASSNPAGGTGELFF
CDR3 DNA: TGTGCCAGTAGTAACCCAGCGGGAGGAACCGGGGAGCTGTTTTTT

clone size: .
J gene: TRBJ1-1
V gene: TRBV2
D gene: .
CDR3 protein: CASSEGTLGGVNTEAFF
CDR3 DNA: TGTGCCAGCAGTGAGGGAACTTTGGGGGGAGTGAACACTGAAGCTTTCTTT

clone size: .
J gene: TRBJ2-2
V gene: TRBV9
D gene: .
CDR3 protein: CASSLGFTGGGELFF
CDR3 DNA: TGTGCCAGCAGCCTGGGATTTACTGGAGGCGGGGAGCTGTTTTTT

clone size: .
J gene: TRBJ1-6
V gene: TRBV5-1
D gene: .
CDR3 protein: CASSRGGPLRAKNSPLHF
CDR3 DNA: TGCGCCAGCAGCCGAGGGGGACCCCTCAGGGCGAAGAATTCACCCCTCCACTTT

clone size: .
J gene: TRBJ1-6
V gene: TRBV5-5
D gene: .
CDR3 protein: CASSLDAGFISPLHF
CDR3 DNA: TGTGCCAGCAGCTTGGACGCAGGGTTTATTTCACCCCTCCACTTT

clone size: .
J gene: TRBJ2-1
V gene: TRBV2
D gene: TRBD2
CDR3 protein: CASNYARTSGDNEQFF
CDR3 DNA: TGTGCCAGCAATTATGCTCGGACTAGCGGGGACAATGAGCAGTTCTTC

clone size: .
J gene: TRBJ1-4
V gene: TRBV19
D gene: TRBD1
CDR3 protein: CASSFTGGGEKLFF
CDR3 DNA: TGTGCCAGTAGTTTTACAGGGGGAGGTGAAAAACTGTTTTTT

clone size: .
J gene: TRBJ2-1
V gene: TRBV25-1
D gene: .
CDR3 protein: CASSEGWSSYNEQFF
CDR3 DNA: TGTGCCAGCAGTGAAGGCTGGAGCTCCTACAATGAGCAGTTCTTC

clone size: once
J gene: TRBJ1-1
V gene: TRBV5-1
D gene: .
CDR3 protein: CASSLGPRGNTEAFF
CDR3 DNA: TGCGCCAGCAGCTTGGGGCCCCGCGGGAACACTGAAGCTTTCTTT

clone size: .
J gene: TRBJ1-2
V gene: TRBV29-1
D gene: .
CDR3 protein: CSVGGDTGILRYTF
CDR3 DNA: TGCAGCGTGGGTGGGGATACAGGGATTCTCCGCTACACCTTC

clone size: .
J gene: TRBJ2-7
V gene: TRBV2
D gene: .
CDR3 protein: CASSEEERVTTMEQYF
CDR3 DNA: TGTGCCAGCAGTGAAGAGGAGCGAGTGACTACGATGGAGCAGTACTTC

clone size: .
J gene: TRBJ2-2
V gene: TRBV9
D gene: .
CDR3 protein: CASSVLTGIGAGELFF
CDR3 DNA: TGTGCCAGCAGCGTACTGACCGGGATAGGCGCCGGGGAGCTGTTTTTT

clone size: .
J gene: TRBJ1-2
V gene: TRBV27
D gene: .
CDR3 protein: CASSRTTGNGYTF
CDR3 DNA: TGTGCCAGCAGTCGAACCACAGGGAACGGCTACACCTTC

clone size: .
J gene: TRBJ1-2
V gene: TRBV5-4
D gene: TRBD1
CDR3 protein: CASSGLQGAYGYTF
CDR3 DNA: TGTGCCAGCAGCGGCCTCCAGGGGGCCTATGGCTACACCTTC

clone size: .
J gene: TRBJ2-3
V gene: TRBV7-9
D gene: .
CDR3 protein: CASSFFGADTQYF
CDR3 DNA: TGTGCCAGCAGCTTTTTCGGGGCAGATACGCAGTATTTT